The 28 T cell receptor beta chains in this list originate from one sample, sequenced in a study of blood T cell repertoires in COVID-19 (dated by TCRdb to 2018 to 2021). The library was made by the immunoSEQ multiplex PCR assay. The table comes from immuneACCESS by way of TCRdb, which keeps in-frame sequences with V and J called. Part of the clones is missing from these tables; in studies checked, under half for an unresolved V gene and the rest for unknown reasons. This sample is represented by 200,000 to 300,000 clones; around nine tenths of them were singletons. The ten largest clones add up to more than 3.5% of the sample. Sequenced material: PBMCs or T cells enriched from blood (not recorded which). These receptors were taken from a woman aged 25 to 45 who had recovered from COVID-19.

This clone has a single count. The gene calls are TRBV4-3 and TRBJ1-3; no firm D call. The V end lost 0 bases, the J end lost 0 bases, and 9 bases lay between the germline ends. From germline, CDR1 is LGHNA and CDR2 YSLEER. CDR3 length: 16 residues. CDR3 region: CASSQDIAPSGNTIYF. The CDR3 DNA is TGCGCCAGCAGCCAAGACATAGCACCCTCTGGAAACACCATATATTTT.

The chain recombines TRBV18 with TRBJ1-1, with TRBD1 matching over 10 bases. The CDR3 runs 18 residues. With V trimmed by 4 bases and J by 3 bases, 14 bases remained unmatched. Germline loops: CDR1 KGHSH, CDR2 LQKENI. This CDR3 is CASSLTTGGADKYTEAFF. The CDR3 nucleotides are TGTGCCAGCTCACTCACGACAGGGGGCGCGGATAAGTACACTGAAGCTTTCTTT.

The chain carries TRBV20-1 and TRBJ2-1; the D is unclear. V dropped 6 bases and J dropped 7 bases, with 10 bases sitting between them. In germline, CDR1 is DFQATT, CDR2 SNEGSKA (reference sequence). CDR3 length: 11 amino acids. The CDR3 DNA follows: TGCAGTGCCCCTAATAAAAATGAGCAGTTCTTC. Amino acids: CSAPNKNEQFF.

The V and J genes are TRBV27 and TRBJ1-4; TRBD1 matches 11 bases. This CDR3 is built from 15 residues. CDR1 is MNHEY, CDR2 SMNVEV, per germline (reference sequence). The V segment lost 5 bases and the J segment 8 bases; nucleotides outside the gene matches: 7. The CDR3 protein is CASSPGQGAWEKLFF. The CDR3 nucleotides are TGTGCCAGCAGTCCCGGACAGGGGGCGTGGGAAAAACTGTTTTTT.

The rearrangement joins TRBV10-1 to TRBJ2-7, with TRBD1 identical over 9 bases. V lost 6 bases to trimming and J lost 4 bases; unmatched junction nucleotides: 7. This CDR3 comprises 14 residues. CDR1 and CDR2 from the germline V gene are WNHNN and SYGVQD (reference sequence). CDR3 amino acids: CASSSETGGYEQYF. CDR3 sequence (DNA): TGCGCCAGCAGCTCCGAGACAGGGGGGTACGAGCAGTACTTC.

The chain uses TRBV25-1 and TRBJ2-7; D is undetermined. CDR1 and CDR2 from the germline V gene are MGHDK and SYGVNS. The CDR3 length is 12 residues. The V end was cut by 4 bases, the J end by 4 bases, with 8 bases between. The CDR3 DNA follows: TGTGCCAGCAGTGTTACAGTGTACGAGCAGTACTTC. This encodes CASSVTVYEQYF.

The chain carries TRBV2 and TRBJ2-3; 14 bases match TRBD2. The germline V gene encodes CDR1 SNHLY and CDR2 FYNNEI. CDR3 size: 16 residues. Trimming at V came to 6 bases and at J to 6 bases, leaving 8 bases not matched to a gene. In nucleotides, the CDR3 is TGTGCCAGCAGGAAAGGACTAGCGGGAGGAGGGGATACGCAGTATTTT. Amino acids: CASRKGLAGGGDTQYF.

The rearrangement uses TRBV28 and TRBJ1-6; 7 nucleotides agree with TRBD1. Germline V CDR1 and CDR2: MDHEN, SYDVKM. The J segment lost 5 bases and the V segment lost 5 bases, leaving 9 bases of the junction unmatched. The CDR3 has 16 residues. CDR3 nucleotide sequence: TGTGCCAGCAGTCAGGATCCGGGACAGAATAATTCACCCCTCCACTTT. It specifies CASSQDPGQNNSPLHF.

The genes are TRBV9 and TRBJ2-7, with a weak D call TRBD1 (6 bases). Germline assignment: CDR1 SGDLS and CDR2 YYNGEE. Trimming took 2 bases from V and 7 from J, leaving 16 bases between them. The length of the CDR3 is 14 residues. The chain's CDR3 is CASSVQGSLGEQYF. DNA for the CDR3: TGTGCCAGCAGCGTCCAGGGGAGTCTGGGTGAGCAGTACTTC. The entire variable domain, with the rest obtained from reference TRBV9 and TRBJ2-7, is as follows: DSGVTQTPKHLITATGQRVTLRCSPRSGDLSVYWYQQSLDQGLQFLIQYYNGEERAKGNILERFSAQQFPDLHSELNLSSLELGDSALYFCASSVQGSLGEQYFGPGTRLTVT.

This chain joins TRBV28 and TRBJ1-2; the match to TRBD1 covers 10 bases. Germline V gene sequence: CDR1 MDHEN, CDR2 SYDVKM. The CDR3 consists of 15 residues. V trimming: 2 bases; J trimming: 7 bases; junction bases outside the gene matches: 7. Here the CDR3 reads CASSLGQGVRGGYTF. The CDR3 bases are TGTGCCAGCAGTTTAGGACAGGGGGTTCGTGGTGGCTACACCTTC.

The V gene is TRBV11-2, the J gene TRBJ2-5; the D gene is possibly TRBD1 (7 bases). This CDR3 contains 15 residues. Trimming removed 5 bases at V and 3 bases at J, with 16 bases between. Germline CDR1 SGHAT, CDR2 FQNNGV. Here the CDR3 DNA reads TGTGCCAGCAGCCTAAACGCAGGGGGGAAAGAGACCCAGTACTTC. Translation: CASSLNAGGKETQYF.

The chain joins TRBV4-2 to TRBJ2-1; 15 bases map to TRBD2. Germline values: CDR1 LGHNA, CDR2 YNFKEQ. V lost 3 bases and J lost 10; bases outside the gene matches: 7. The CDR3 covers 16 residues. DNA for the CDR3: TGTGCCAGCAGCCACGGACTAGCGGGAGGGCAAGACGAGCAGTTCTTC. Translated, it gives CASSHGLAGGQDEQFF.

The chain recombines TRBV10-3 with TRBJ2-5; TRBD2 matches 11 bases. Germline assignment: CDR1 ENHRY and CDR2 SYGVKD. The CDR3 has 15 residues. With V trimmed by 1 base and J by 3 bases, 1 base remained unmatched. The CDR3 sequence: CAISEWGLAEETQYF. The CDR3 nucleotides read TGTGCCATCAGTGAGTGGGGACTAGCGGAAGAGACCCAGTACTTC.

This clone is a singleton in its sample. V gene TRBV28 combines with J gene TRBJ2-7, with TRBD2 matching 12 bases. Per the germline V gene, CDR1 is MDHEN and CDR2 is SYDVKM. The CDR3 covers 13 residues. With 10 bases clipped from V and 6 bases from J, the junction kept 7 bases outside the gene matches. CDR3 coding DNA: TGTGCCACCCTAGCGGGAGGGCCTCCCGAGCAGTACTTC. Protein sequence: CATLAGGPPEQYF. Together with reference TRBV28 and TRBJ2-7, the CDR3 gives the full variable domain: DVKVTQSSRYLVKRTGEKVFLECVQDMDHENMFWYRQDPGLGLRLIYFSYDVKMKEKGDIPEGYSVSREKKERFSLILESASTNQTSMYLCATLAGGPPEQYFGPGTRLTVT.

This chain uses TRBV5-1 with TRBJ2-6, with D hard to call. There are 15 residues in the CDR3. With 0 bases removed from V and 0 bases from J, the gap between germline ends came to 4 bases. Germline V gene lookup returns CDR1 SGHRS and CDR2 YFSETQ. The CDR3, as DNA: TGCGCCAGCAGCTTGGGACTCTCTGGGGCCAACGTCCTGACTTTC. Translation gives CASSLGLSGANVLTF.

The chain employs TRBV11-3 and TRBJ1-2; 8 bases are a match to TRBD1. Germline V gene data show CDR1 as SGHNT and CDR2 as YENEEA. The ends lost 4 bases at V and 7 bases at J; junction bases unmatched: 5. This CDR3 contains 13 residues. This CDR3 is CASSSPGGLGYTF. The CDR3 nucleotides are TGTGCCAGCAGCTCCCCAGGGGGCCTTGGCTACACCTTC. Looking up the rest from reference TRBV11-3 and TRBJ1-2 gives the full variable domain: EAGVVQSPRYKIIEKKQPVAFWCNPISGHNTLYWYLQNLGQGPELLIRYENEEAVDDSQLPKDRFSAERLKGVDSTLKIQPAELGDSAVYLCASSSPGGLGYTFGSGTRLTVV.

The chain is built from TRBV27 and TRBJ1-2, with TRBD1 matching over 8 bases. Germline V CDR1 and CDR2: MNHEY, SMNVEV (reference sequence). V lost 6 bases to trimming and J lost 0 bases; unmatched junction nucleotides: 6. The CDR3 extends over 15 amino acids. CDR3 coding DNA: TGTGCCAGCAGAGACAGGGGATTACCTAACTATGGCTACACCTTC. Its translation: CASRDRGLPNYGYTF.

The chain has TRBV15 and TRBJ2-3; D call uncertain. This CDR3 contains 12 residues. Germline V CDR1 and CDR2: LNHNV, YYDKDF (reference sequence). The germline V and J ends were trimmed by 3 bases and 2 bases, with 3 bases remaining between them. CDR3 nucleotides: TGTGCCACCAGCAGGGCCACAGATACGCAGTATTTT. Amino acids: CATSRATDTQYF.

The chain recombines TRBV5-1 with TRBJ2-7, with TRBD1 as a possible D gene (6 bases). The CDR3 covers 13 residues. The V end was cut by 3 bases, the J end by 3 bases, with 10 bases between. Germline loops: CDR1 SGHRS, CDR2 YFSETQ. As DNA, the CDR3 is TGCGCCAGCAGCTACATACAGGGCTACGAGCAGTACTTC. Translated: CASSYIQGYEQYF. Supplemented by reference TRBV5-1 and TRBJ2-7, the full variable domain reads KAGVTQTPRYLIKTRGQQVTLSCSPISGHRSVSWYQQTPGQGLQFLFEYFSETQRNKGNFPGRFSGRQFSNSRSEMNVSTLELGDSALYLCASSYIQGYEQYFGPGTRLTVT.

The table lists this clone with many counts. The chain carries TRBV7-3 and TRBJ2-5; 7 bases match TRBD2. The CDR3 covers 13 residues. With 5 bases clipped from V and 7 bases from J, the junction kept 7 bases outside the gene matches. Germline V gives CDR1 SGHTA, CDR2 FQGTGA. CDR3 coding DNA: TGTGCCAGCAGCCTCAGGGAGGGAGGGACCCAGTACTTC. Protein sequence: CASSLREGGTQYF.

The V and J genes are TRBV30 and TRBJ2-1, with no clear D. Trimming took off 4 bases at V and 2 bases at J, with 9 bases between the two ends. This CDR3 spans 13 amino acids. Germline CDR1 is GTSNPN and CDR2 is SVGIG (reference sequence). CDR3 nucleotide sequence: TGTGCCTGGAATGACTCCCCCTACAATGAGCAGTTCTTC. It translates to CAWNDSPYNEQFF.

This chain joins TRBV19 and TRBJ2-7, with D tentatively TRBD1 (5 bases). The V and J ends lost 3 bases and 4 bases respectively, with 13 bases between them. The CDR3 sequence is 14 residues long. CDR1 and CDR2 (germline): LNHDA, SQIVND (reference sequence). The CDR3 region is CASSMDGAVYEQYF. The DNA for the CDR3 is TGTGCCAGTAGTATGGATGGGGCGGTGTACGAGCAGTACTTC.

V usage is TRBV7-9 and J usage is TRBJ1-1; no reliable D call. Germline V gives CDR1 SEHNR, CDR2 FQNEAQ (reference sequence). This CDR3 contains 12 residues. V was trimmed by 5 bases and J by 1 base, leaving 5 bases between them. As DNA, the CDR3 is TGTGCCAGCAGCCATCCGAACACTGAAGCTTTCTTT. It is translated as CASSHPNTEAFF.

J is TRBJ1-1 and V is TRBV30, with a possible D match to TRBD1 (5 bases). Germline lookup yields CDR1 GTSNPN and CDR2 SVGIG (reference sequence). Trimming shortened V by 0 bases and J by 3 bases, and 17 bases separated the two germline ends. The CDR3 spans 16 residues. CDR3 DNA: TGTGCCTGGAGTGTATTAGGGGAGGGACGGGACACTGAAGCTTTCTTT. Translating gives CAWSVLGEGRDTEAFF.

The rearrangement links TRBV7-9 to TRBJ1-5, with a weak D call TRBD1 (6 bases). The CDR3 spans 15 residues. Trimming removed 2 bases from V and 1 base from J, with 9 bases in between. From germline, CDR1 is SEHNR and CDR2 FQNEAQ (reference sequence). For the CDR3, the DNA is TGTGCCAGCAGCTTATGGGGGGGCAGCAATCAGCCCCAGCATTTT. Encoded protein: CASSLWGGSNQPQHF.

This clone has just a few counts. The chain employs TRBV29-1 and TRBJ1-1, with a tentative D call TRBD1 (6 bases). The germline V gene has CDR1 SQVTM and CDR2 ANQGSEA. This CDR3 comprises 12 residues. Between the trimmed V and J ends, which lost 6 bases and 4 bases, there was a span of 12 bases. The CDR3 sequence: CSVEGGATEAFF. The CDR3 coding sequence is TGCAGCGTGGAGGGGGGGGCCACTGAAGCTTTCTTT.

This chain uses TRBV18 with TRBJ2-4; 12 bases match TRBD2. J gave up 1 base and V 3 bases, and 4 bases lay outside the gene matches. Germline V gene data show CDR1 as KGHSH and CDR2 as LQKENI. There are 17 residues in the CDR3. The CDR3 is CASSPGLAGLAKNIQYF. CDR3 nucleotide sequence: TGTGCCAGCTCACCTGGACTAGCGGGATTGGCCAAAAACATTCAGTACTTC.

With respect to this clone: Different DNA sequences within this sample yield the same CDR3. The chain couples TRBV5-1 to TRBJ1-4; TRBD1 matches at 7 bases. This CDR3 is built from 15 residues. V dropped 0 bases and J dropped 1; count of bases not matched to a gene: 0. Germline CDR1 is SGHRS and CDR2 is YFSETQ. CDR3 amino acids: CASSLGQGTNEKLFF. The CDR3 region has the DNA TGCGCCAGCAGCTTGGGACAGGGAACTAATGAAAAACTGTTTTTT.